The rows below give T cell receptor beta chains drawn from one sample of a study of shared clonotypes between healthy human individuals. Using immunoSEQ multiplex PCR, the repertoire was profiled, and TCRdb retains in-frame clones only, with some absent. Among about 1.1 million clones listed, about 80% were seen once. Input material: memory CD4+ T cells from PBMCs. The receptors originated from a young man in good health. Some clones in this sample may be carry-over from other donors' samples. Each CDR3 is given with its conserved first and last residue. A D gene is named only where the DNA matches it firmly. Rows give clone size only sometimes, using once, few, many, or a class for an expanded clone.

TGCGCCAGCAGCCGCCTAACAGGGTTTGGCTACACCTTC	CASSRLTGFGYTF	.	TRBJ1-2	.	13	TRBV4-3
TGTGCCAGCAGTGTCGTCTTAGCGGTCTCAGGGGATACGCAGTATTTT	CASSVVLAVSGDTQYF	.	TRBJ2-3	.	16	TRBV2
TGCAGCGTGATAGACGGAGTCACAGATACGCAGTATTTT	CSVIDGVTDTQYF	many	TRBJ2-3	.	13	TRBV29-1
TGCGCCAGCAGCCAAGATTCGGGGACAGATACGCAGTATTTT	CASSQDSGTDTQYF	.	TRBJ2-3	.	14	TRBV4-3
TGTGCCATCAGTGAGAGGACAGGGGGCTCGGGCACTGAAGCTTTCTTT	CAISERTGGSGTEAFF	.	TRBJ1-1	TRBD1	16	TRBV10-3
TGTGCCAGCAGTGGTGGGACAGGGTTTTTGCCCCAGCATTTT	CASSGGTGFLPQHF	many	TRBJ1-5	TRBD1	14	TRBV2
TGTGCCAGCAGTGAAAACTACCGGCAGGGGATCTCTGGAAACACCATATATTTT	CASSENYRQGISGNTIYF	.	TRBJ1-3	.	18	TRBV2
TGTGCCAGCAGTTTCGCCGGAGGAGGTCCCTACGAGCAGTACTTC	CASSFAGGGPYEQYF	few	TRBJ2-7	.	15	TRBV28
TGTGCCAGCAGCGTATCGGGAGTCAGGAACGAGCAGTACTTC	CASSVSGVRNEQYF	few	TRBJ2-7	.	14	TRBV9
TGCGCCAGCAGCTCCGACCGTACTAGATCTGAAGCTTTCTTT	CASSSDRTRSEAFF	.	TRBJ1-1	.	14	TRBV5-1
TGTGCCAGCTCACGGGGACTAGAGAACGAGCAGTACTTC	CASSRGLENEQYF	.	TRBJ2-7	TRBD2	13	TRBV18
TGTGCCAGCAGCTTAGTCGGGCGGGAGGCCAAAAACATTCAGTACTTC	CASSLVGREAKNIQYF	.	TRBJ2-4	TRBD2	16	TRBV7-2
TGTGCCAGCAGCTTAAGGCAGGGGGCAGAGACCCAGTACTTC	CASSLRQGAETQYF	many	TRBJ2-5	TRBD1	14	TRBV7-2
TGTGCCAGCAGTTACTCGGACAAAGCCTACGAGCAGTACTTC	CASSYSDKAYEQYF	.	TRBJ2-7	.	14	TRBV6-5
TGTGCCAGCAGTTCATCCGGGACTAGCGGGAGTTCCTCCTACGAGCAGTACTTC	CASSSSGTSGSSSYEQYF	.	TRBJ2-7	TRBD2	18	TRBV28
TGTGCCAGCAGCCAAGGTATTCTGGGACAGGGGGCGTTGGAGTTCTTC	CASSQGILGQGALEFF	once	TRBJ2-1	TRBD1	16	TRBV4-2